Listed below are T cell receptor beta chains from one sample, sequenced in a study of T cell responses to AZD1222 COVID-19 vaccine. Method: immunoSEQ multiplex PCR; TCRdb's copy keeps in-frame clones and lacks some. The sample yields under 200,000 clones, approximately 91% seen once. The sequencing here drew on peripheral blood, taken on day 0 of AZD1222 vaccination. The receptors were gathered from an adult in good health. CDR3s include the opening cysteine and the closing phenylalanine or tryptophan. The D gene is left open where the match is weak. A clone size is listed for some rows: how often the clone was seen (once, few, many), or a class if it is expanded.

size	V	J	D	DNA	CDR3
-	TRBV27	TRBJ1-4	-	TGTGCCAGCAGTTTCGGATCCCTACCTAATGAAAAACTGTTTTTT	CASSFGSLPNEKLFF
few	TRBV10-3	TRBJ2-6	-	TGTGCCATCAGTCCTGCCTCCTCTGGGGCCAACGTCCTGACTTTC	CAISPASSGANVLTF
-	TRBV2	TRBJ2-1	-	TGTGCCAGCAGTGTTAGGGGGGGAGGTGGAAATGAGCAGTTCTTC	CASSVRGGGGNEQFF
-	TRBV7-9	TRBJ2-7	TRBD1	TGTGCCAGCAGCCACCTTTTGGGACAGGGTTACGACGAGCAGTACTTC	CASSHLLGQGYDEQYF
-	TRBV9	TRBJ2-2	TRBD2	TGTGCCAGCAGCCCCGGACTAGCGGGAGATCACGGGGAGCTGTTTTTT	CASSPGLAGDHGELFF
few	TRBV2	TRBJ2-5	-	TGTGCCAGCAAGGAGGTGCTATTCCAAGGGACCCAGTACTTC	CASKEVLFQGTQYF
-	TRBV9	TRBJ2-1	-	TGTGCCAGCGAGACGGGGTGGGGACAAGGGCAGTTCTTC	CASETGWGQGQFF
few	TRBV5-8	TRBJ1-5	-	TGTGCCAGCAGCTTGGTGGGGTCCGGGTATCAGCCCCAGCATTTT	CASSLVGSGYQPQHF
-	TRBV7-9	TRBJ1-5	TRBD1	TGTGCCAGCAGCGGTTCCGGGACAGCTGATCAGCCCCAGCATTTT	CASSGSGTADQPQHF
-	TRBV18	TRBJ2-1	TRBD1	TGTGCCAGCTCGGTTCGACAGGGGAGCTCCTACAATGAGCAGTTCTTC	CASSVRQGSSYNEQFF
-	TRBV4-2	TRBJ2-5	TRBD2	TGTGCCAGCAGCGGGTCTAGCGGGGGCCAAGAGACCCAGTACTTC	CASSGSSGGQETQYF
once	TRBV27	TRBJ1-2	-	TGTGCCAGCGCCCCCGGTAGGACTAACTATGGCTACACCTTC	CASAPGRTNYGYTF
-	TRBV4-2	TRBJ1-5	TRBD1	TGTGCCAGCAGCCGCGGCCCCCTGGACAGGGGGTTTGGTCAGCCCCAGCATTTT	CASSRGPLDRGFGQPQHF
-	TRBV27	TRBJ1-1	-	TGTGCCAGCAGTTTTTGGGGGGCAATGAACACTGAAGCTTTCTTT	CASSFWGAMNTEAFF
-	TRBV5-6	TRBJ2-2	TRBD1	TGTGCCACCAACACCCCATATAGGACAGGGTACACCGGGGAGCTGTTTTTT	CATNTPYRTGYTGELFF
once	TRBV4-2	TRBJ1-3	-	TGTGCCAGCAGCCAAGACCCAGGGCTGGGAAACACCATATATTTT	CASSQDPGLGNTIYF
-	TRBV13	TRBJ2-7	TRBD2	TGTGCCAGCAGCGGTACGGGGCGGGGGGCACACGAGCAGTACTTC	CASSGTGRGAHEQYF
-	TRBV7-2	TRBJ2-2	TRBD2	TGTGCCAGCAGCTTAGACCCGGGGCTAGCGGCCACCGGGGAGCTGTTTTTT	CASSLDPGLAATGELFF
once	TRBV6-5	TRBJ2-2	-	TGTGCCAGCAGACTACAGGGATCCGGGGAGCTGTTTTTT	CASRLQGSGELFF
-	TRBV4-3	TRBJ1-2	-	TGCGCCAGCAGCCAGGAGCTTGGGGCGGGGTATGGCTACACCTTC	CASSQELGAGYGYTF
-	TRBV15	TRBJ1-4	-	TGTGCCACCAGCAGAGAATCCGCCACCGCAACTAATGAAAAACTGTTTTTT	CATSRESATATNEKLFF
-	TRBV5-1	TRBJ2-7	-	TGCGCCAGCAGCTTGGTGCCCTACGAGCAGTACTTC	CASSLVPYEQYF
-	TRBV7-2	TRBJ2-1	TRBD2	TGTGCCAGCAGCTTAGTAAGCCTAGCGGGACCTAATGAGCAGTTCTTC	CASSLVSLAGPNEQFF
-	TRBV7-8	TRBJ2-7	TRBD2	TGTGCCAGCAGCCCCTTTTTCTCCACGCCGGGACTAGCTCCCTACGAGCAGTACTTC	CASSPFFSTPGLAPYEQYF
-	TRBV5-1	TRBJ2-7	TRBD1	TGCGCCAGCAGCGATAGGGACAGGGGAGGCTACGAGCAGTACTTC	CASSDRDRGGYEQYF
-	TRBV27	TRBJ2-1	-	TGTGCCAGCAGTTTCATGGGCGTGGGAGGCTCCTACAATGAGCAGTTCTTC	CASSFMGVGGSYNEQFF
-	TRBV29-1	TRBJ1-1	-	TGCAGCGTTGTTACTGGCAGGGGGAACACTGAAGCTTTCTTT	CSVVTGRGNTEAFF
-	TRBV19	TRBJ2-3	-	TGTGCCAGTACGCGGAGCACTAGCACAGATACGCAGTATTTT	CASTRSTSTDTQYF
-	TRBV5-1	TRBJ1-2	-	TGCGCCAGCAGCTTGGTAGCTCCGGGGGCGAGCTATGGCTACACCTTC	CASSLVAPGASYGYTF
-	TRBV11-2	TRBJ2-3	-	TGTGCCAGCAGCTTAGTAGGGGTGGGCGCAGATACGCAGTATTTT	CASSLVGVGADTQYF
-	TRBV27	TRBJ1-1	-	TGTGCCAGCAGTCCAACAGGGCGTCAAGCTTTCTTT	CASSPTGRQAFF
-	TRBV6-5	TRBJ1-1	TRBD1	TGTGCCAGCAGAAAGGGACAGGCCCTTGAAGCTTTCTTT	CASRKGQALEAFF
once	TRBV2	TRBJ2-4	-	TGTGCCAGCAGTGAAGGGCGAAAAAACATTCAGTACTTC	CASSEGRKNIQYF
many	TRBV6-2/TRBV6-3	TRBJ2-5	-	TGTGCCAGCAGTGCCCTCCTGAGCTTTTCTGGATGGGCTTGGTCAGAGACCCAGTACTTC	CASSALLSFSGWAWSETQYF
-	TRBV5-6	TRBJ2-7	-	TGTGCCAGCAGCTTTGGGACAACCTACGAGCAGTACTTC	CASSFGTTYEQYF
once	TRBV7-9	TRBJ1-3	-	TGTGCCAGCAGCTCCGGGGGGACGGACACCATATATTTT	CASSSGGTDTIYF
-	TRBV4-1	TRBJ2-2	TRBD2	TGCGCCAGCAGCCAAGTCGGAACAGCGGGGGGGGAGCTGTTTTTT	CASSQVGTAGGELFF
once	TRBV5-1	TRBJ2-2	-	TGCGCCAGCAGCTCCAGACAGACGAACACCGGGGAGCTGTTTTTT	CASSSRQTNTGELFF
-	TRBV29-1	TRBJ1-2	TRBD1	TGCAGCGTTGAAGCAGGGGGCGCTGGTAACTATGGCTACACCTTC	CSVEAGGAGNYGYTF
-	TRBV5-8	TRBJ2-5	TRBD1	TGTGCCAGCAGCCCGGGAGAATCCAGGGGGCTGGAGACCCAGTACTTC	CASSPGESRGLETQYF
-	TRBV28	TRBJ2-3	-	TGTGCCAGCAGTTCGGGCGGAACAACAGATACGCAGTATTTT	CASSSGGTTDTQYF
-	TRBV3-1/TRBV3-2	TRBJ2-1	-	TGTGCCAGCAGCCACCCCGGGGATATCTACAATGAGCAGTTCTTC	CASSHPGDIYNEQFF
-	TRBV9	TRBJ2-2	-	TGTGCCAGCAGCGTATACAGCGGACTTATCACCGGGGAGCTGTTTTTT	CASSVYSGLITGELFF
-	TRBV9	TRBJ2-7	TRBD1	TGTGCCAGCAGCGTAGATGGACAGGGTGAAGAGCAGTACTTC	CASSVDGQGEEQYF
-	TRBV7-8	TRBJ1-1	-	TGTGCCAGCAGACAACAAGGGAGAGGGAACACTGAAGCTTTCTTT	CASRQQGRGNTEAFF
-	TRBV18	TRBJ2-7	-	TGTGCCAGCTCACCACCGGAACGGAGCTCCTACGAGCAGTACTTC	CASSPPERSSYEQYF
few	TRBV4-3	TRBJ2-7	TRBD2	TGCGCCAGCAGCCCGGGACTACATTCCTACGAGCAGTACTTC	CASSPGLHSYEQYF
-	TRBV12-3/TRBV12-4	TRBJ1-1	-	TGTGCCAGTAGTCAGGGGTCGTACACTGAAGCTTTCTTT	CASSQGSYTEAFF
-	TRBV10-3	TRBJ2-5	TRBD2	TGTGCCATCAGTGAAAGCGGGGGTTCGAGGGAGACCCAGTACTTC	CAISESGGSRETQYF
-	TRBV28	TRBJ1-5	-	TGTGCCAGCAGTTTATTCGGATCACAGGGTTGGAATCAGCCCCAGCATTTT	CASSLFGSQGWNQPQHF